The entry below gives a single T cell receptor (beta chain) sequence along with its context. TCRdb's copy holds only in-frame clones and misses some; the assay was immunoSEQ multiplex PCR. The repertoire holds about 1 million clones, with around 76% as singletons. The data originate from a study of shared clonotypes between healthy human individuals. The CDR3 has 13 amino acids. Trimming took off 3 bases at V and 10 bases at J, with 11 bases between the two ends. CDR1 and CDR2 from the germline V gene are SGHKS and YYEKEE (reference sequence). Within Nashville, Tennessee resided all donors, each a Caucasian adult. It was into CD45RA+ naive and CD45RA-negative memory subsets that the CD4+ cells were split.

The material sequenced was memory CD4+ T cells sorted from blood. This sample's subset: CD45RA-negative fraction. The chain couples TRBV5-5 to TRBJ1-6, with a weak D call TRBD1 (5 bases). The sequence was obtained from a man aged 18 to 30 in good health. The CDR3 DNA reads TGTGCCAGCAGCTGGGCAGGGTTATCACCCCTCCACTTT. Protein: CASSWAGLSPLHF.